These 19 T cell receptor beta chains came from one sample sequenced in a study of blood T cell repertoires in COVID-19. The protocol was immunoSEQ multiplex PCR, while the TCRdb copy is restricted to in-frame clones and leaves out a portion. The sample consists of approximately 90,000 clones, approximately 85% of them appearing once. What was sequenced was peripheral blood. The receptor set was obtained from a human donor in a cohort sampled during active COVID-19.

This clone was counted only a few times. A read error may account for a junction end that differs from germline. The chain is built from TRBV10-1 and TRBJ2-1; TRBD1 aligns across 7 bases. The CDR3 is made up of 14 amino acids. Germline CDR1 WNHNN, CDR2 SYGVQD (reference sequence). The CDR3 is CATSKQGSGNEQFF. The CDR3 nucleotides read TGCGCCACCAGTAAACAGGGGAGCGGCAATGAGCAGTTCTTC.

The chain's CDR3 is CASTGGTGGGQPQHF. The DNA of the CDR3 is TGTGCCAGTACCGGGGGGACAGGGGGCGGTCAGCCCCAGCATTTT. The V call is TRBV19, the J call TRBJ1-5; 12 bases line up with TRBD1. Germline V gene sequence: CDR1 LNHDA, CDR2 SQIVND (reference sequence). J lost 6 bases, V lost 7 bases, and 7 bases had no gene match. CDR3 length equals 15 residues. Filled out from reference TRBV19 and TRBJ1-5, the complete variable domain reads DGGITQSPKYLFRKEGQNVTLSCEQNLNHDAMYWYRQDPGQGLRLIYYSQIVNDFQKGDIAEGYSVSREKKESFPLTVTSAQKNPTAFYLCASTGGTGGGQPQHFGDGTRLSIL.

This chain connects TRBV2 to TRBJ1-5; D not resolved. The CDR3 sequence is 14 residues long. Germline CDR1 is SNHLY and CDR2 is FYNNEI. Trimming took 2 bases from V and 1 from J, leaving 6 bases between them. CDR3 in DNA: TGTGCCAGCAGTGAATTTGAGAGCAATCAGCCCCAGCATTTT. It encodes CASSEFESNQPQHF.

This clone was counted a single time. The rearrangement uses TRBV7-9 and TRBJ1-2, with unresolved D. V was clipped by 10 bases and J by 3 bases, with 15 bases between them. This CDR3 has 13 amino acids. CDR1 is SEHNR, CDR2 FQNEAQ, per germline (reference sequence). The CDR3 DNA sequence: TGTGCCACCTCAAACGGGTTGGACTATGGCTACACCTTC. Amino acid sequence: CATSNGLDYGYTF.

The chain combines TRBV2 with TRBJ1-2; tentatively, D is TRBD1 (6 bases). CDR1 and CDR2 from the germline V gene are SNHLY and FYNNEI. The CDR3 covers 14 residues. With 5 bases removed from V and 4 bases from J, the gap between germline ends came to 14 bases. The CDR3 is CASSRRGAVYGYTF. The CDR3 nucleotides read TGTGCCAGCAGTCGCAGGGGAGCGGTCTATGGCTACACCTTC.

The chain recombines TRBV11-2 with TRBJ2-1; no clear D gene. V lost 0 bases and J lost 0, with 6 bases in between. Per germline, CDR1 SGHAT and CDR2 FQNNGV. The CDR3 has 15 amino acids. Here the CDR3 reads CASSLDFSSYNEQFF. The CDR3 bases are TGTGCCAGCAGCTTAGATTTCAGCTCCTACAATGAGCAGTTCTTC.

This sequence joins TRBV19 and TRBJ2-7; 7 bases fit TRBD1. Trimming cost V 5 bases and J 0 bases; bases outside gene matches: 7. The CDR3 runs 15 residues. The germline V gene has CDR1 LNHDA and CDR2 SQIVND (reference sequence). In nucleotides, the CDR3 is TGTGCCAGTAGTGGACAGGTGACCAGCTCCTACGAGCAGTACTTC. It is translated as CASSGQVTSSYEQYF.

DNA of the CDR3: TGTGCCAGCAGCCCCCTGAGAGGGACAGCGAACACTGAAGCTTTCTTT. Translating gives CASSPLRGTANTEAFF. The chain combines TRBV7-9 with TRBJ1-1, with TRBD1 matching over 7 bases. Germline-derived CDR1 and CDR2 are SEHNR and FQNEAQ (reference sequence). The trim removed 5 bases at V and 1 base at J, leaving 10 bases unmatched. This CDR3 is built from 16 residues.

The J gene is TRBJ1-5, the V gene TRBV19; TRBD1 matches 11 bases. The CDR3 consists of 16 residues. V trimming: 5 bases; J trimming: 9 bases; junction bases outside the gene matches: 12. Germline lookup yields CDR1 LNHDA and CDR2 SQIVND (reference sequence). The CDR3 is CASSPRPGTGGRPQHF. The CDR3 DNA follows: TGTGCCAGTAGTCCGCGCCCCGGGACAGGGGGTCGGCCCCAGCATTTT.

The CDR3 here is CASSLVQTWAFF. The CDR3 nucleotides read TGTGCCAGCAGTTTAGTACAGACCTGGGCTTTCTTT. V and J are TRBV28 and TRBJ1-1; D remains ambiguous. V lost 2 bases, J lost 11 bases, and 12 bases lay in between. The CDR3 contains 12 residues. Germline loops: CDR1 MDHEN, CDR2 SYDVKM. Full variable domain (outside the CDR3, taken from reference TRBV28 and TRBJ1-1): DVKVTQSSRYLVKRTGEKVFLECVQDMDHENMFWYRQDPGLGLRLIYFSYDVKMKEKGDIPEGYSVSREKKERFSLILESASTNQTSMYLCASSLVQTWAFFGQGTRLTVV.

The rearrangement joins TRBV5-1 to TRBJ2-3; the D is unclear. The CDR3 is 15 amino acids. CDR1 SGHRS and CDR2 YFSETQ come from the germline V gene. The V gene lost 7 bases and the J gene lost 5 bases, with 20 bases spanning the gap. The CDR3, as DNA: TGCGCCAGCGCCTTCGGGTCGTCCACGGGAGATACGCAGTATTTT. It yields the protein CASAFGSSTGDTQYF.

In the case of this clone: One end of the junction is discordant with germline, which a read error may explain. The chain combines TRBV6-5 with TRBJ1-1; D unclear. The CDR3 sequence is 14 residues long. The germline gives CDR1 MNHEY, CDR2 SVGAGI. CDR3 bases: TGTGCCAGCAGGTACTCTTCATTGAACACTGAAGCTTTCTTT. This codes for CASRYSSLNTEAFF.

The CDR3 region is CASSQDGQGPDTQYF. CDR3 coding DNA: TGTGCCAGCAGCCAAGATGGACAGGGACCAGATACGCAGTATTTT. This rearrangement joins TRBV3-1 (or the pseudogene TRBV3-2) to TRBJ2-3; 8 bases line up with TRBD1. There are 15 residues in the CDR3. J gave up 4 bases and V 0 bases, and 3 bases lay outside the gene matches. CDR1 is LGHDT, CDR2 YNNKEL, per germline (reference sequence).

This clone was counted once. The CDR3 region has the DNA TGTGCCAGCGACTCGGTCGGGTTCATGGACGAGCAGTACTTC. Its protein product is CASDSVGFMDEQYF. The chain links TRBV2 to TRBJ2-7; no firm D call. Germline lookup yields CDR1 SNHLY and CDR2 FYNNEI. V lost 8 bases and J lost 5, with 19 bases in between. The CDR3 spans 14 residues. Full variable domain (outside the CDR3, taken from reference TRBV2 and TRBJ2-7): EPEVTQTPSHQVTQMGQEVILRCVPISNHLYFYWYRQILGQKVEFLVSFYNNEISEKSEIFDDQFSVERPDGSNFTLKIRSTKLEDSAMYFCASDSVGFMDEQYFGPGTRLTVT.

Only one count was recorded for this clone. The CDR3 loop is CASSLRGLSTDTQYF. CDR3 nucleotides: TGTGCCAGCAGCCTGAGAGGGCTCAGCACAGATACGCAGTATTTT. V usage is TRBV7-8 and J usage is TRBJ2-3; maybe TRBD2 (5 bases). Germline values: CDR1 SGHVS, CDR2 FQNEAQ. Trimming pared 5 bases from V and 0 bases from J, leaving 12 bases between. CDR3 length: 15 residues.

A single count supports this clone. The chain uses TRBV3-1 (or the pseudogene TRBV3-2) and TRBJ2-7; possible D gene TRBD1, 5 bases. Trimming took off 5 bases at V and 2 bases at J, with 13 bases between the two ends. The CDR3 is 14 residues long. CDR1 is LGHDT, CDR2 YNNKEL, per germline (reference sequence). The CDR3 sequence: CASSIPDNPYEQYF. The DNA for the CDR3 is TGTGCCAGCAGCATCCCGGACAACCCCTACGAGCAGTACTTC.

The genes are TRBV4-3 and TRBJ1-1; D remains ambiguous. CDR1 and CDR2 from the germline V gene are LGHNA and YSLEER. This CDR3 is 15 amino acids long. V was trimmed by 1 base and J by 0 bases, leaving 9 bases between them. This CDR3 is CASSQGLQMNTEAFF. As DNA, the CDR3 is TGCGCCAGCAGCCAAGGGTTACAGATGAACACTGAAGCTTTCTTT.

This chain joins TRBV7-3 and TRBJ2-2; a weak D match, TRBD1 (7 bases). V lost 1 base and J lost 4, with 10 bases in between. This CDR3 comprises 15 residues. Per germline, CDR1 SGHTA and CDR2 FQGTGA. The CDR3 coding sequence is TGTGCCAGCAGCTTAAGACAGGGAGGCACCGGGGAGCTGTTTTTT. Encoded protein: CASSLRQGGTGELFF. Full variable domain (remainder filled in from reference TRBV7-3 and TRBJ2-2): GAGVSQTPSNKVTEKGKYVELRCDPISGHTALYWYRQSLGQGPEFLIYFQGTGAADDSGLPNDRFFAVRPEGSVSTLKIQRTERGDSAVYLCASSLRQGGTGELFFGEGSRLTVL.

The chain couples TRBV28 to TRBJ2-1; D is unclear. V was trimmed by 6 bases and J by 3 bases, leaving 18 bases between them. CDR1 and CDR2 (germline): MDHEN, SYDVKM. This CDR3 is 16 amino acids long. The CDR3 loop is CASSRYSFGVYNEQFF. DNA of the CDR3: TGTGCCAGCAGCCGTTACTCATTCGGAGTCTACAATGAGCAGTTCTTC.